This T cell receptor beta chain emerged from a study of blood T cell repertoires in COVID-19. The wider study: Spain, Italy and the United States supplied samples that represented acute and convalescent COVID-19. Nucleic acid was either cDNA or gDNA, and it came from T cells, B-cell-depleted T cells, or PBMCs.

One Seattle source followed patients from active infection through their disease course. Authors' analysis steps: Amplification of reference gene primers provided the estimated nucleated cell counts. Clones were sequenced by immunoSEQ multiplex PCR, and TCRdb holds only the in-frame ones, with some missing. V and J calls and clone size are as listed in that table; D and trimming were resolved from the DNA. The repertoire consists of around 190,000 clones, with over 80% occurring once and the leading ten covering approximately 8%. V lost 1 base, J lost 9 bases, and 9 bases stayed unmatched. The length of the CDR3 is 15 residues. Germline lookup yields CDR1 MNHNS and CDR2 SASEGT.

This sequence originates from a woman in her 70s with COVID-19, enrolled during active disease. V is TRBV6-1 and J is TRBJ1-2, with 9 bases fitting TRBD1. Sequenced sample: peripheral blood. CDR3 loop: CASSEGTGAAARYTF. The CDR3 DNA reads TGTGCCAGCAGTGAAGGGACAGGGGCGGCGGCACGCTACACCTTC.